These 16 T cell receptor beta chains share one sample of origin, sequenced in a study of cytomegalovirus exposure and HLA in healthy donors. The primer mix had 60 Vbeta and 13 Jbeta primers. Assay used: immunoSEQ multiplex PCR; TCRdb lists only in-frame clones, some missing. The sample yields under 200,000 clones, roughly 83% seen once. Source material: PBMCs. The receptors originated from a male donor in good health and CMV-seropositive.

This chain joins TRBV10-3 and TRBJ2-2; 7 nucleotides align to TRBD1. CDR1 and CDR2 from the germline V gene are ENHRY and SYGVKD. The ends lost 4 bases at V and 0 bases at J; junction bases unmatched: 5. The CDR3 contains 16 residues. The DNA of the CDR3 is TGTGCCATCAGTGCAGCCGGGACAGCGAACACCGGGGAGCTGTTTTTT. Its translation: CAISAAGTANTGELFF.

CDR3 loop: CASSSSSLGYRVEAGGYTF. The CDR3, as DNA: TGTGCCAGCAGCTCCAGTTCGTTAGGATACAGGGTGGAGGCAGGCGGCTACACCTTC. The chain combines TRBV5-5 with TRBJ1-2; the D gene is possibly TRBD1 (6 bases). The CDR3 spans 19 residues. Trimming took off 3 bases at V and 8 bases at J, with 32 bases between the two ends. Germline-derived CDR1 and CDR2 are SGHKS and YYEKEE (reference sequence). The variable domain in full, with the rest retrieved from reference TRBV5-5 and TRBJ1-2, is DAGVTQSPTHLIKTRGQQVTLRCSPISGHKSVSWYQQVLGQGPQFIFQYYEKEERGRGNFPDRFSARQFPNYSSELNVNALLLGDSALYLCASSSSSLGYRVEAGGYTFGSGTRLTVV.

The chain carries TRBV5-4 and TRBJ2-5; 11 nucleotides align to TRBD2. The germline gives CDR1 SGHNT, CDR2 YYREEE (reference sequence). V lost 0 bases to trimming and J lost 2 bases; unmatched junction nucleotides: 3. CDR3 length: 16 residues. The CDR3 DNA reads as TGTGCCAGCAGCTTGGTGGGACTAGCGGTTCAAGAGACCCAGTACTTC. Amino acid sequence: CASSLVGLAVQETQYF.

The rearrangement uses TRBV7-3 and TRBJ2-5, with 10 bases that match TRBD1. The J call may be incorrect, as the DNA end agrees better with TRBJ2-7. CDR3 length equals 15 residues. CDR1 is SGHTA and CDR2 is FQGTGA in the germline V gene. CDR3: CASSLSGQGAYEQYF. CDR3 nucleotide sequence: TGTGCCAGCAGCTTAAGCGGACAGGGGGCCTACGAGCAGTACTTC.

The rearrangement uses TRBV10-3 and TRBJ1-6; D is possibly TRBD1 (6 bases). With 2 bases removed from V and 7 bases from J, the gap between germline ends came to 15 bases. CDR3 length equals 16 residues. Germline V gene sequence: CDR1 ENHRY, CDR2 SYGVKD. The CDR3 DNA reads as TGTGCCATCAGTGAGGTGGGGGCCTCTACAAATTCACCCCTCCACTTT. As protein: CAISEVGASTNSPLHF.

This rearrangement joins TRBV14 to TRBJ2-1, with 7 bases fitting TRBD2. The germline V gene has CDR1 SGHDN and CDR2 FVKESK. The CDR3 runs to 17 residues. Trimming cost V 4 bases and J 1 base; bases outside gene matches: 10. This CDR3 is CASSPASGKESYNEQFF. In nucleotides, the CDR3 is TGTGCCAGCAGCCCTGCCAGCGGGAAGGAATCCTACAATGAGCAGTTCTTC.

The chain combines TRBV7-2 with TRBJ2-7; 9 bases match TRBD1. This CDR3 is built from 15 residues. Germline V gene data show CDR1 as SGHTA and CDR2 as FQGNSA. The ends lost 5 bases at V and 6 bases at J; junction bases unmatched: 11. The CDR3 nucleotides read TGTGCCAGCAGCCCGGGACAGGGAAGTGGTCCCGAGCAGTACTTC. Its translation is CASSPGQGSGPEQYF.

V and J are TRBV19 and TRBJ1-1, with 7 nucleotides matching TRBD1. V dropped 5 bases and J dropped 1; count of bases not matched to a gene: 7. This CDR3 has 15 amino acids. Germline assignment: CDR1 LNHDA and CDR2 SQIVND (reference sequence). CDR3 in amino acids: CASSSRGDRNTEAFF. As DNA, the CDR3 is TGTGCCAGTAGTTCCAGGGGGGACAGGAACACTGAAGCTTTCTTT.

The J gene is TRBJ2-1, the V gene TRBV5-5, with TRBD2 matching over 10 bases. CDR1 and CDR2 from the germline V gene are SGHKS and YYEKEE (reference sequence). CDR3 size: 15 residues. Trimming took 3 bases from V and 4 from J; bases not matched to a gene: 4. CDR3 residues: CASSSLAGEYNEQFF. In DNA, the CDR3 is TGTGCCAGCAGCTCTCTAGCGGGGGAGTACAATGAGCAGTTCTTC.

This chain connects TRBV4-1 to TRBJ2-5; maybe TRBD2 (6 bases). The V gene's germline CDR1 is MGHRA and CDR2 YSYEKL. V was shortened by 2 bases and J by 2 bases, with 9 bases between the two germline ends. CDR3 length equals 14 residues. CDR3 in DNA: TGCGCCAGCAGCCAACAGGGAGGTCAAGAGACCCAGTACTTC. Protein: CASSQQGGQETQYF.

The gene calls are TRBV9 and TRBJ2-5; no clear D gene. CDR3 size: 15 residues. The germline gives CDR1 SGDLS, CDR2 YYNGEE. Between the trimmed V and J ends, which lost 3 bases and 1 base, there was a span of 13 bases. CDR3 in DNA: TGTGCCAGCAGCGCTCACTCGTCGGTCCAAGAGACCCAGTACTTC. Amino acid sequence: CASSAHSSVQETQYF.

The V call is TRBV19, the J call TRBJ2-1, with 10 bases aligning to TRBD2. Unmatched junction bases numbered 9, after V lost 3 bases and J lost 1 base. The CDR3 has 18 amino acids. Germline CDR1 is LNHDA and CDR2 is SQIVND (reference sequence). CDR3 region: CASSMSPFSGRSYNEQFF. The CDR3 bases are TGTGCCAGTAGTATGAGCCCCTTTAGCGGGAGGTCCTACAATGAGCAGTTCTTC.

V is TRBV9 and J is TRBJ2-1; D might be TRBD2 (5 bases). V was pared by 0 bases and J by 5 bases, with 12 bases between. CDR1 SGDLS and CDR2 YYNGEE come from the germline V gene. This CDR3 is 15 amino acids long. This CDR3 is CASSVGTLGNNEQFF. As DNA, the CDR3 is TGTGCCAGCAGCGTAGGGACTCTGGGTAACAATGAGCAGTTCTTC.

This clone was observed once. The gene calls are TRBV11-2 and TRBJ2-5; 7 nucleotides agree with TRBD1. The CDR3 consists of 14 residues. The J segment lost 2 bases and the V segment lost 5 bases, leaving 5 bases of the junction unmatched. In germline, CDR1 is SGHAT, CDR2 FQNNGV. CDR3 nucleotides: TGTGCCAGCAGCCTCGGGACAGTTCAAGAGACCCAGTACTTC. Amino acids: CASSLGTVQETQYF. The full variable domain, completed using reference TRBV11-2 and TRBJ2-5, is EAGVAQSPRYKIIEKRQSVAFWCNPISGHATLYWYQQILGQGPKLLIQFQNNGVVDDSQLPKDRFSAERLKGVDSTLKIQPAKLEDSAVYLCASSLGTVQETQYFGPGTRLLVL.

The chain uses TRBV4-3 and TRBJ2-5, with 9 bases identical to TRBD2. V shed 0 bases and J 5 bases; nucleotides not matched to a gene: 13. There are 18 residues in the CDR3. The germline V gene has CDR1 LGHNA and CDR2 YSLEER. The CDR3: CASSQEGGSGGPGETQYF. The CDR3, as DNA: TGCGCCAGCAGCCAAGAAGGTGGTAGCGGGGGCCCGGGGGAGACCCAGTACTTC.

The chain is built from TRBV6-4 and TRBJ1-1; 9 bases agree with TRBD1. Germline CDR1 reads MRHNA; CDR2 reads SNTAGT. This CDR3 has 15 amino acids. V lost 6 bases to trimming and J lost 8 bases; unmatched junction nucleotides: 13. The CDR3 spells CASRQTGGAQTEAFF. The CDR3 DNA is TGTGCCAGCAGACAAACAGGGGGCGCACAGACGGAAGCTTTCTTT.